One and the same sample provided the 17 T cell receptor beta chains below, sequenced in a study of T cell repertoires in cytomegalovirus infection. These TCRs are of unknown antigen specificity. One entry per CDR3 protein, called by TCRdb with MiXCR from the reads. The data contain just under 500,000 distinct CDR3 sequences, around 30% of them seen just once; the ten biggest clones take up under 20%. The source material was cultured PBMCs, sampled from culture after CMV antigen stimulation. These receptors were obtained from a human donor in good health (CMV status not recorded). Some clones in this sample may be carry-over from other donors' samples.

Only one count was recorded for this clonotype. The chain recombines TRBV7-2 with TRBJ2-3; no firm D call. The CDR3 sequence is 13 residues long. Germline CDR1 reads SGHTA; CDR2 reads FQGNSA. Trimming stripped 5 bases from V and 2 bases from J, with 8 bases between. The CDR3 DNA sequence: TGTGCCAGCAGCAAATCCTACACAGATACGCAGTATTTT. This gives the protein CASSKSYTDTQYF. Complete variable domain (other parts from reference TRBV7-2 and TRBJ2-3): GAGVSQSPSNKVTEKGKDVELRCDPISGHTALYWYRQSLGQGLEFLIYFQGNSAPDKSGLPSDRFSAERTGGSVSTLTIQRTQQEDSAVYLCASSKSYTDTQYFGPGTRLTVL.

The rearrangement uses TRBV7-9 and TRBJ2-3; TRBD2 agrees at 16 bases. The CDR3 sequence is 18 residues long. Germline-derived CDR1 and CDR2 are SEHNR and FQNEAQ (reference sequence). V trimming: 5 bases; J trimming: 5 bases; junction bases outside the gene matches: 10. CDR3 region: CASSPEGLAGGPRDTQYF. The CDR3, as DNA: TGTGCCAGCAGCCCAGAGGGACTAGCGGGAGGGCCCAGAGATACGCAGTATTTT.

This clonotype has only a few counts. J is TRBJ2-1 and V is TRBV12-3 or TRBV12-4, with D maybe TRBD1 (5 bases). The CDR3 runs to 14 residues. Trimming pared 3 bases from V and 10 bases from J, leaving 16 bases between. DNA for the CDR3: TGTGCCAGCAGTTTTAATCTAGGGGTAGGCGAGCAGTTCTTC. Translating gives CASSFNLGVGEQFF.

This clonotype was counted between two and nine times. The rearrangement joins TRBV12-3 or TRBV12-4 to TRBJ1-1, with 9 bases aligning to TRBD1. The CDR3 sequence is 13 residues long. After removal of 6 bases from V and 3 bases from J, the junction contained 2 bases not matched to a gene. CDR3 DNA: TGTGCCAGCAGCTGGGACAGGGACACTGAAGCTTTCTTT. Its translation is CASSWDRDTEAFF.

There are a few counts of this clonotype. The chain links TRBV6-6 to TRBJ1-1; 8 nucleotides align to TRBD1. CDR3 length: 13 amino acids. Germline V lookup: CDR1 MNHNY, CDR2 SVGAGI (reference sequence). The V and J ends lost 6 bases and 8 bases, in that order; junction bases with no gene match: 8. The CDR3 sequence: CASRQGAVGEAFF. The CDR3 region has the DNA TGTGCCAGCAGGCAGGGGGCAGTCGGAGAAGCTTTCTTT.

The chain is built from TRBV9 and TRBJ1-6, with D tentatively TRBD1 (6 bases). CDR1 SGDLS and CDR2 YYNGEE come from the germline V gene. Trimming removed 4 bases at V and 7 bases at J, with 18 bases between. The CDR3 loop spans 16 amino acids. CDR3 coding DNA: TGTGCCAGCAGCCTCACCCCGGGACACCCGAATTCACCCCTCCACTTT. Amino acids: CASSLTPGHPNSPLHF. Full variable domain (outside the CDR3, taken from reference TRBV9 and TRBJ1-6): DSGVTQTPKHLITATGQRVTLRCSPRSGDLSVYWYQQSLDQGLQFLIQYYNGEERAKGNILERFSAQQFPDLHSELNLSSLELGDSALYFCASSLTPGHPNSPLHFGNGTRLTVT.

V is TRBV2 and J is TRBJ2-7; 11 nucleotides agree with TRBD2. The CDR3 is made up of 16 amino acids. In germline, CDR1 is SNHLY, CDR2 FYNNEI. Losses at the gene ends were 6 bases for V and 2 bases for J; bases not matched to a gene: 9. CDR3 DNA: TGTGCCAGCAGGAAGATCGGGACTAGCGGCACCTACGAGCAGTACTTC. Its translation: CASRKIGTSGTYEQYF.

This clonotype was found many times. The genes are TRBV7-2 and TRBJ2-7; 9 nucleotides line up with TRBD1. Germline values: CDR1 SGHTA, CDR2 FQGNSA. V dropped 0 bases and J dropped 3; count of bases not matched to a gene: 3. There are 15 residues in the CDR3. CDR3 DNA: TGTGCCAGCAGCTTAGCGATGGACAGGGGCTACGAGCAGTACTTC. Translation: CASSLAMDRGYEQYF.

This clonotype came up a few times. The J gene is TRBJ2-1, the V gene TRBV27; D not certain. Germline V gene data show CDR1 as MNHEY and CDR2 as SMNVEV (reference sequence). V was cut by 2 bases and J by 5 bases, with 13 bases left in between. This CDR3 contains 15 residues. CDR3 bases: TGTGCCAGCAGTTTAAGGGCGCACATAGACAATGAGCAGTTCTTC. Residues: CASSLRAHIDNEQFF.

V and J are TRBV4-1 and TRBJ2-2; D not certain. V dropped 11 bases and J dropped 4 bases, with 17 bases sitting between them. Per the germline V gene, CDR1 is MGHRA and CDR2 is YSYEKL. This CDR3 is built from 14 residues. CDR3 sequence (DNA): TGCGCCTCCCGTCGAGTGGTTGGCACCGGGGAGCTGTTTTTT. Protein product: CASRRVVGTGELFF.

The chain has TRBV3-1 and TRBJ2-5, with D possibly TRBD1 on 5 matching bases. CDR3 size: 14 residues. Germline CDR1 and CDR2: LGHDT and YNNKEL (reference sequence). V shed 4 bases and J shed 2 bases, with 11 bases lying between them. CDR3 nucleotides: TGTGCCAGCAGCCGAAGGACAAATCAAGAGACCCAGTACTTC. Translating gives CASSRRTNQETQYF.

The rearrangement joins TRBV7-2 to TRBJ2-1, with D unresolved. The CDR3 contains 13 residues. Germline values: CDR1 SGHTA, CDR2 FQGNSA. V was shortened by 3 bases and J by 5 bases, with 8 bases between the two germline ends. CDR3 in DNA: TGTGCCAGCAGCTTGGCTACTGACAATGAGCAGTTCTTC. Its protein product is CASSLATDNEQFF.

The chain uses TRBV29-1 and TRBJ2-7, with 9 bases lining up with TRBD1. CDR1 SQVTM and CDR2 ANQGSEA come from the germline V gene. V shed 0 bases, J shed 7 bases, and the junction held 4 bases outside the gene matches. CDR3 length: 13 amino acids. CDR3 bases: TGCAGCGTTGAAGAGGGACAGGGTCAAGAGCAGTACTTC. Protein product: CSVEEGQGQEQYF.

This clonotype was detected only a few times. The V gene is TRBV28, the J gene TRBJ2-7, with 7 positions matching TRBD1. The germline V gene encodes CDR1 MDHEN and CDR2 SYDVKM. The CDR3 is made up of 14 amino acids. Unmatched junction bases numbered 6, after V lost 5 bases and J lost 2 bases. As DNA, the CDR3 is TGTGCCAGCAGTACCGCCGGGACAGCCTACGAGCAGTACGTC. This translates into CASSTAGTAYEQYV.

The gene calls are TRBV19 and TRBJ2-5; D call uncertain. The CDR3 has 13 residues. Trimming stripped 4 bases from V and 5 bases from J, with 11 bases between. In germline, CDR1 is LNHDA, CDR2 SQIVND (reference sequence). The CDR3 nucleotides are TGTGCCAGTAGTACTACAGTCTTTGAGACCCAGTACTTC. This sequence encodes CASSTTVFETQYF.

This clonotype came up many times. The DNA for the CDR3 is TGTGCCAGCAGCTTAGTTTCAGGGGAAACTGAAGCTTTCTTT. Its protein is CASSLVSGETEAFF. The genes are TRBV7-2 and TRBJ1-1; a possible D gene is TRBD1 (6 bases). This CDR3 spans 14 amino acids. Looked up from germline, CDR1 is SGHTA and CDR2 is FQGNSA. With 1 base removed from V and 5 bases from J, the gap between germline ends came to 11 bases.

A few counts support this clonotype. The DNA of the CDR3 is TGTGCCAGCAGCCCTCCGGGACGGTTGAATTCACCCCTCCACTTT. It codes for CASSPPGRLNSPLHF. This sequence joins TRBV7-2 and TRBJ1-6; D is possibly TRBD1 (5 bases). The CDR3 runs to 15 residues. Germline V gives CDR1 SGHTA, CDR2 FQGNSA. V shed 5 bases and J shed 7 bases, with 15 bases lying between them.